This TCR beta chain was documented in a study of OX40 agonist ivuxolimab in advanced cancers. General study points: The specificity for antigen of the expanded peripheral T cells was not determined.

V dropped 7 bases and J dropped 4 bases, with 13 bases sitting between them. This CDR3 spans 13 amino acids. Germline V gives CDR1 MNHNY, CDR2 SVGAGI (reference sequence). Generated by immunoSEQ multiplex PCR, the TCRdb table keeps only in-frame clones and is missing some. The repertoire holds about 81,000 clones, 85% to 90% seen once, with around 0.5% in the top ten. Details on this clone: Its antigen is unknown.

This receptor was identified in an adult with an advanced solid tumor such as melanoma, head and neck, liver or kidney cancer. The sequencing used CD4+ or CD8+ T cells sorted from blood, collected in a trial of the OX40 agonist ivuxolimab. J is TRBJ1-1 and V is TRBV6-6; D remains unclear. The CDR3 protein is CASTKGPSTEAFF. For the CDR3, the DNA is TGTGCCAGCACCAAAGGGCCAAGCACTGAAGCTTTCTTT.